This TCR beta chain was profiled in a study of blood T cells in healthy people across ages. Then a second PCR, running roughly 7 to 11 cycles, was carried out with a sample-barcoded 5' primer and a J-beta primer mix. Each CDR3 protein is one row after TCRdb ran MiXCR on the 5' RACE reads. The data hold 700,000 or so distinct CDR3 sequences, with 22% observed a single time. The CDR3 totals 16 residues. Losses at the gene ends were 5 bases for V and 2 bases for J; bases not matched to a gene: 10. Looked up from germline, CDR1 is SQVTM and CDR2 is ANQGSEA. This chain links TRBV29-1 with TRBJ2-1, with 9 nucleotides matching TRBD2. The receptor's source is a man between 65 and 85 years old in good health. Sequencing input: blood. CDR3 sequence: CSVQSGAGGPYNEQFF. The CDR3 region has the DNA TGCAGCGTTCAGTCTGGGGCGGGAGGGCCCTACAATGAGCAGTTCTTC.